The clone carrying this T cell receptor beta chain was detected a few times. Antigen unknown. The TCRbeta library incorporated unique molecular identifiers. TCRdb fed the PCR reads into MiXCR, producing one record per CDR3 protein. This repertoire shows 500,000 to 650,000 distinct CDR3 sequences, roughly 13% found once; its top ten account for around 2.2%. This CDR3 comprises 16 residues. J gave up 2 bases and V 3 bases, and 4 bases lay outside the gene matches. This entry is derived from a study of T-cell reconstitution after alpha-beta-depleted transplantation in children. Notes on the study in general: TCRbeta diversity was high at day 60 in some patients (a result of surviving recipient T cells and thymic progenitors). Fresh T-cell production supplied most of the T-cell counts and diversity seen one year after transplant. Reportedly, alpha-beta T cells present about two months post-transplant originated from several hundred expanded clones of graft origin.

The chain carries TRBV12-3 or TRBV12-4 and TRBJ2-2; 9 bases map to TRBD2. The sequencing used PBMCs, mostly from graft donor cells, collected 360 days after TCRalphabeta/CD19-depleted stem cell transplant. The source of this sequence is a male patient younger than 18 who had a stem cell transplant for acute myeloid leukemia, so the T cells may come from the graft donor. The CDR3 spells CASSFHSGSNTGELFF. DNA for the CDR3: TGTGCCAGCAGTTTTCATAGCGGGAGTAACACCGGGGAGCTGTTTTTT.